This record looks at one T cell receptor beta chain sequence and its context. The antigen remains undetermined. This sample's treatment: oral pan-JAK inhibitor, 5-10 mg twice daily. Samples from alopecia areata patients were lesional scalp punch biopsies and peripheral blood. The data derive from a study of CD8+ T cells in alopecia areata. Study details: Administration of oral tofacitinib to treated patients was at 5 to 10 mg twice daily.

Whole-study findings and limits: While patients received tofacitinib, many expanded lesional clones remained present in scalp and blood.

Sequencing relied on a cDNA template that was reverse transcribed from extracted RNA. Measured with immunoSEQ multiplex PCR; TCRdb has only the in-frame clones, and not every one. The data hold about 190,000 clones, with about three fifths observed a single time. This CDR3 region has 15 residues. V lost 2 bases to trimming and J lost 4 bases, with 15 bases between them. Germline assignment: CDR1 GTSNPN and CDR2 SVGIG (reference sequence). This chain uses TRBV30 with TRBJ1-5; D call uncertain. The sequencing here drew on CD4+ T cells sorted from blood, taken at week 4, from a patient treated with tofacitinib. The sequence came from a human donor with alopecia areata. The DNA of the CDR3 is TGTGCCTGGAGTCCCCGGGTGCAAGGAAATCAGCCCCAGCATTTT. It codes for CAWSPRVQGNQPQHF.